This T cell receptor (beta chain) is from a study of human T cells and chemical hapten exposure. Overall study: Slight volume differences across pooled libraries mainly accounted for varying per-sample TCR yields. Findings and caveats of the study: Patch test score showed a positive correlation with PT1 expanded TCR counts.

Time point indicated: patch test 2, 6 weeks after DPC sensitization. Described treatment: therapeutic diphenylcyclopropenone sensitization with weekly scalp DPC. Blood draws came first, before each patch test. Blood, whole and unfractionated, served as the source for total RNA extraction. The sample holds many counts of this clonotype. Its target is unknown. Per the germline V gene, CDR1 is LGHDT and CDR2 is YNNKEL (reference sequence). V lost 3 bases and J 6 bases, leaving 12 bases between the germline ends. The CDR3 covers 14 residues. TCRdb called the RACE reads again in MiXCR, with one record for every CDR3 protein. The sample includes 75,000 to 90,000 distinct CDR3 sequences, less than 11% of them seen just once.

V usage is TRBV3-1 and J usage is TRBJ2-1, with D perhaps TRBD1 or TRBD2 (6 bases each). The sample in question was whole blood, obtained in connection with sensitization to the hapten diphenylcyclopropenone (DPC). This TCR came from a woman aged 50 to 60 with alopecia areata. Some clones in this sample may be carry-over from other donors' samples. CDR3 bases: TGTGCCAGCAGCCATGGCGAGGGGGGCAATGAGCAGTTCTTC. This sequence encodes CASSHGEGGNEQFF.